A single sample gave rise to the 27 T cell receptor beta chains below, sequenced in a study of blood T cell repertoires in COVID-19. The protocol was immunoSEQ multiplex PCR, while the TCRdb copy is restricted to in-frame clones and leaves out a portion. The profile shows a few hundred thousand clones, around nine tenths of them singletons. The specimen was PBMCs or T cells enriched from blood (not recorded which). The receptors come from a woman aged 35 to 49 who had recovered from COVID-19.

CDR3 sequence reads: CAGATGAGAGANVLTF. The CDR3 nucleotides read TGTGCCGGAGCGACAGGGGCAGGGGCTGGGGCCAACGTCCTGACTTTC. The V gene is TRBV30, the J gene TRBJ2-6, with 8 nucleotides matching TRBD1. The V and J ends lost 8 bases and 2 bases, in that order; junction bases with no gene match: 11. CDR3 size: 16 residues. Germline V CDR1 and CDR2: GTSNPN, SVGIG (reference sequence).

The genes are TRBV7-3 and TRBJ1-4; D is unresolved. This CDR3 is built from 12 residues. Germline V gene lookup returns CDR1 SGHTA and CDR2 FQGTGA. Trimming cost V 2 bases and J 8 bases, with 6 bases left between them. This CDR3 reads CASSLEREKLFF. CDR3 coding DNA: TGTGCCAGCAGCTTAGAGAGGGAAAAACTGTTTTTT.

The count of this clone is one. This chain links TRBV9 with TRBJ2-3; perhaps TRBD2 as D (5 bases). Germline V gene lookup returns CDR1 SGDLS and CDR2 YYNGEE. V lost 0 bases, J lost 9 bases, and 14 bases lay in between. CDR3 length: 14 amino acids. The CDR3 bases are TGTGCCAGCAGCGTAGCGGGTGCGCCGGGGACGCAGTATTTT. Translating gives CASSVAGAPGTQYF.

CDR3 sequence: CASSSQGQISYEQYF. In DNA, the CDR3 is TGTGCCAGCAGTTCACAGGGACAGATTTCCTACGAGCAGTACTTC. The chain links TRBV28 to TRBJ2-7; 7 bases agree with TRBD1. Unmatched junction bases numbered 7, after V lost 4 bases and J lost 1 base. Germline-derived CDR1 and CDR2 are MDHEN and SYDVKM. The CDR3 is 15 amino acids. Full variable domain (rest looked up from reference TRBV28 and TRBJ2-7): DVKVTQSSRYLVKRTGEKVFLECVQDMDHENMFWYRQDPGLGLRLIYFSYDVKMKEKGDIPEGYSVSREKKERFSLILESASTNQTSMYLCASSSQGQISYEQYFGPGTRLTVT.

The V gene is TRBV19, the J gene TRBJ2-2, with 12 nucleotides matching TRBD1. Germline values: CDR1 LNHDA, CDR2 SQIVND (reference sequence). The CDR3 spans 17 residues. Trimming cost V 6 bases and J 3 bases; bases outside gene matches: 8. The CDR3 protein is CASSRRDRGHDTGELFF. In DNA form, the CDR3 reads TGTGCCAGTAGCCGCCGGGACAGGGGGCATGACACCGGGGAGCTGTTTTTT.

This chain links TRBV10-3 with TRBJ2-5; 8 bases line up with TRBD1. Germline assignment: CDR1 ENHRY and CDR2 SYGVKD. The ends lost 4 bases at V and 1 base at J; junction bases unmatched: 5. There are 15 residues in the CDR3. The CDR3 coding sequence is TGTGCCATCAGTGGGGGACAGGTATTCCAAGAGACCCAGTACTTC. This gives the protein CAISGGQVFQETQYF.

V usage is TRBV7-2 and J usage is TRBJ2-3, with 9 bases aligning to TRBD2. Germline V CDR1 and CDR2: SGHTA, FQGNSA. V lost 1 base and J lost 8; bases outside the gene matches: 10. CDR3 length: 16 residues. The CDR3 loop is CASSLVVAGALGTQYF. In nucleotides, the CDR3 is TGTGCCAGCAGCTTAGTAGTAGCGGGAGCCCTAGGTACGCAGTATTTT.

CDR3 bases: TGTGCCAGCAGATACTCACTAGCGGGGATCGACGAGCAGTACTTC. The encoded protein is CASRYSLAGIDEQYF. This chain connects TRBV28 to TRBJ2-7; 10 bases agree with TRBD2. The CDR3 is 15 residues long. Germline V CDR1 and CDR2: MDHEN, SYDVKM. Unmatched junction bases numbered 10, after V lost 6 bases and J lost 5 bases.

The chain couples TRBV2 to TRBJ2-1; 12 nucleotides match TRBD2. This CDR3 region has 16 residues. Looked up from germline, CDR1 is SNHLY and CDR2 is FYNNEI. The J segment lost 5 bases and the V segment lost 5 bases, leaving 7 bases of the junction unmatched. CDR3 DNA: TGTGCCAGCAGTCGACTAGCGGGGGCTCTCGACAATGAGCAGTTCTTC. It is translated as CASSRLAGALDNEQFF.

The chain carries TRBV28 and TRBJ1-6, with 8 positions matching TRBD1. This CDR3 spans 15 amino acids. The junction had 11 bases not matched to a gene; V was cut back by 6 bases and J by 10 bases. The germline V gene has CDR1 MDHEN and CDR2 SYDVKM. The CDR3 loop is CASSTTGAPLSPLHF. The CDR3 DNA is TGTGCCAGCAGCACGACAGGGGCTCCCCTCTCACCCCTCCACTTT.

This clone was observed a few times. This rearrangement joins TRBV19 to TRBJ2-6; D uncertain. The CDR3 covers 17 residues. V lost 5 bases and J 0 bases, leaving 14 bases between the germline ends. CDR1 and CDR2 from the germline V gene are LNHDA and SQIVND (reference sequence). Here the CDR3 reads CASSDLRTLSGANVLTF. CDR3 DNA: TGTGCCAGTAGTGATCTTCGAACTCTCTCTGGGGCCAACGTCCTGACTTTC.

This chain links TRBV24-1 with TRBJ2-5, with unresolved D. The V and J ends lost 6 bases and 4 bases respectively, with 8 bases between them. There are 12 residues in the CDR3. The V gene's germline CDR1 is KGHDR and CDR2 SFDVKD. As DNA, the CDR3 is TGTGCCACCAGTCAGTCGGGAGAGACCCAGTACTTC. Residues: CATSQSGETQYF.

The CDR3: CASSLQGAGNTEAFF. In nucleotides, the CDR3 is TGTGCCAGCAGTTTACAGGGGGCAGGGAACACTGAAGCTTTCTTT. The chain employs TRBV28 and TRBJ1-1; 8 bases are shared with TRBD1. The CDR3 has 15 residues. V lost 2 bases, J lost 1 base, and 3 bases stayed unmatched. Per the germline V gene, CDR1 is MDHEN and CDR2 is SYDVKM.

This clone was counted at least ten times. The chain has TRBV27 and TRBJ2-5; the match to TRBD2 covers 13 bases. Germline CDR1 MNHEY, CDR2 SMNVEV (reference sequence). The CDR3 contains 16 residues. Losses at the gene ends were 5 bases for V and 4 bases for J; bases not matched to a gene: 7. The CDR3 nucleotides are TGTGCCAGCAGTCCGGGACTAGCGGGAAATGGAGAGACCCAGTACTTC. Encoded protein: CASSPGLAGNGETQYF.

This clone was counted once. The rearrangement links TRBV7-3 to TRBJ2-2; 8 nucleotides agree with TRBD2. Trimming cost V 5 bases and J 6 bases; bases outside gene matches: 8. Per germline, CDR1 SGHTA and CDR2 FQGTGA. This CDR3 contains 15 residues. The CDR3 here is CASSLSAGGAGELFF. The CDR3 coding sequence is TGTGCCAGCAGCCTCAGCGCGGGAGGCGCCGGGGAGCTGTTTTTT. The whole variable domain, remainder taken from reference TRBV7-3 and TRBJ2-2, is GAGVSQTPSNKVTEKGKYVELRCDPISGHTALYWYRQSLGQGPEFLIYFQGTGAADDSGLPNDRFFAVRPEGSVSTLKIQRTERGDSAVYLCASSLSAGGAGELFFGEGSRLTVL.

This chain links TRBV4-1 with TRBJ2-7; the match to TRBD2 covers 7 bases. CDR3 length equals 19 residues. CDR1 is MGHRA and CDR2 is YSYEKL in the germline V gene. Trimming cost V 0 bases and J 0 bases; bases outside gene matches: 14. The CDR3 coding sequence is TGCGCCAGCAGCCAAGAAACAAACGAGGGAGGGTTTAGCTCCTACGAGCAGTACTTC. Residues: CASSQETNEGGFSSYEQYF.

The chain uses TRBV11-2 and TRBJ2-7; 7 bases match TRBD1. With 1 base clipped from V and 4 bases from J, the junction kept 7 bases outside the gene matches. The germline CDR1 and CDR2 sequences are SGHAT and FQNNGV. The CDR3 is 15 amino acids. The DNA for the CDR3 is TGTGCCAGCAGCTTAGCAGGGGGTATTATATACGAGCAGTACTTC. It is translated as CASSLAGGIIYEQYF.

The table lists this clone with a count of one. The chain has TRBV19 and TRBJ2-2; TRBD2 agrees at 7 bases. J was trimmed by 3 bases and V by 3 bases; bases with no gene match: 7. This CDR3 contains 16 residues. Germline CDR1 reads LNHDA; CDR2 reads SQIVND (reference sequence). The CDR3 bases are TGTGCCAGTAGTATTCTGAGGGCGGGGGACACCGGGGAGCTGTTTTTT. Protein: CASSILRAGDTGELFF.

The gene calls are TRBV7-9 and TRBJ1-2; 7 bases line up with TRBD1. Germline CDR1 reads SEHNR; CDR2 reads FQNEAQ (reference sequence). This CDR3 region has 14 residues. V shed 5 bases and J 2 bases; nucleotides not matched to a gene: 5. CDR3 coding DNA: TGTGCCAGCAGCGTGGGACAGCAGAACTATGGCTACACCTTC. Amino acids: CASSVGQQNYGYTF.

The genes are TRBV19 and TRBJ1-3; TRBD1 matches at 9 bases. This CDR3 has 14 amino acids. Germline values: CDR1 LNHDA, CDR2 SQIVND (reference sequence). J was trimmed by 5 bases and V by 6 bases; bases with no gene match: 5. The CDR3 protein is CASRPQGARNTIYF. The CDR3 DNA reads TGTGCCAGTAGACCACAGGGGGCAAGAAACACCATATATTTT.

This clone was detected only a few times. The chain has TRBV2 and TRBJ2-2; D unclear. From germline, CDR1 is SNHLY and CDR2 FYNNEI. The CDR3 spans 13 residues. Trimming removed 4 bases from V and 1 base from J, with 4 bases in between. The CDR3 sequence is CASSAQNTGELFF. The CDR3 DNA follows: TGTGCCAGCAGTGCCCAGAACACCGGGGAGCTGTTTTTT.

V usage is TRBV18 and J usage is TRBJ1-1; D unclear. This CDR3 is built from 11 residues. The germline V gene encodes CDR1 KGHSH and CDR2 LQKENI. Trimming left V 5 bases short and J 11 bases short, with 12 bases between. CDR3 sequence (DNA): TGTGCCAGCTCAGAGGTAGGGAGGGCTTTCTTT. It is translated as CASSEVGRAFF.

This clone was seen a few times. V gene TRBV5-8 combines with J gene TRBJ2-7; D call uncertain. The germline V and J ends were trimmed by 0 bases and 7 bases, with 17 bases remaining between them. Germline V gene data show CDR1 as SGHTS and CDR2 as YDEGEE. CDR3 length: 15 residues. For the CDR3, the DNA is TGTGCCAGCAGCTTGGCCCGGTCAGCCGGGTGGGAGCAGTACTTC. As protein: CASSLARSAGWEQYF.

This clone has just one count. The chain has TRBV13 and TRBJ2-1; perhaps TRBD2 as D (5 bases). The V gene's germline CDR1 is PRHDT and CDR2 FYEKMQ (reference sequence). V was cut by 5 bases and J by 4 bases, with 12 bases left in between. The CDR3 is made up of 14 amino acids. CDR3: CASSEDYVYNEQFF. The CDR3 DNA reads as TGTGCCAGCAGCGAAGACTACGTATACAATGAGCAGTTCTTC.

The chain has TRBV7-9 and TRBJ2-7, with a tentative D call TRBD2 (6 bases). The V end was cut by 8 bases, the J end by 6 bases, with 14 bases between. The CDR3 consists of 12 residues. Per germline, CDR1 SEHNR and CDR2 FQNEAQ (reference sequence). The CDR3 sequence: CASPGLGGEQYF. CDR3 DNA: TGTGCCAGCCCTGGTCTGGGAGGCGAGCAGTACTTC. The whole variable domain, filled in from reference TRBV7-9 and TRBJ2-7, reads DTGVSQNPRHKITKRGQNVTFRCDPISEHNRLYWYRQTLGQGPEFLTYFQNEAQLEKSRLLSDRFSAERPKGSFSTLEIQRTEQGDSAMYLCASPGLGGEQYFGPGTRLTVT.

The gene calls are TRBV7-3 and TRBJ1-6; tentative D call: TRBD1 (6 bases). The length of the CDR3 is 13 residues. Germline V gene lookup returns CDR1 SGHTA and CDR2 FQGTGA. Trimming shortened V by 3 bases and J by 9 bases, and 9 bases separated the two germline ends. The CDR3 coding sequence is TGTGCCAGCAGCTTGGACAGAGTTTCACCCCTCCACTTT. It translates to CASSLDRVSPLHF.

This clone was detected once. The J gene is TRBJ2-3, the V gene TRBV9, with D perhaps TRBD2 (6 bases). Trimming removed 0 bases from V and 5 bases from J, with 13 bases in between. Per germline, CDR1 SGDLS and CDR2 YYNGEE. The CDR3 sequence is 15 residues long. CDR3 protein: CASSVVGGMGDTQYF. The CDR3 DNA follows: TGTGCCAGCAGCGTAGTTGGCGGGATGGGAGATACGCAGTATTTT.